This entry lists 4 T cell receptor beta chains sequenced from one sample in a study of beta chain features in type 1 diabetes. For these receptors, no antigen is known. Study results and caveats: Moderately but significantly shorter TCRB CDR3s were found in Type 1 diabetes patients in all four CD4+ subsets.

TCRB transcripts that were expressed got sequenced, as all of the isolated RNA had been reverse transcribed. Generated by immunoSEQ multiplex PCR, the TCRdb table keeps only in-frame clones and is missing some. The sample lists 400,000 or so clones, 9.5% to 10% seen once, with around 0.66% in the top ten. The sequencing sample was made of central memory CD4+ T cells from blood. These receptors all stem from a man in his thirties or forties with type 1 diabetes.

This clone was seen more than once but under ten times. J is TRBJ2-1 and V is TRBV5-4; D is possibly TRBD2 (7 bases). Trimming took off 7 bases at V and 5 bases at J, with 19 bases between the two ends. CDR1 is SGHNT, CDR2 YYREEE, per germline (reference sequence). The CDR3 contains 15 residues. The CDR3 here is CASHLGGAKHNEQFF. Written as DNA, the CDR3 is TGTGCCAGCCACCTGGGGGGGGCGAAGCACAATGAGCAGTTCTTC.

This clone was seen a few times. The V gene is TRBV11-2, the J gene TRBJ2-3; D gene unclear. The length of the CDR3 is 13 residues. The V end was cut by 4 bases, the J end by 0 bases, with 5 bases between. CDR1 SGHAT and CDR2 FQNNGV come from the germline V gene. The CDR3 bases are TGTGCCAGCAGCTCGGCTAGCACAGATACGCAGTATTTT. It translates to CASSSASTDTQYF.

This clone appeared a few times. The chain employs TRBV11-2 and TRBJ2-1; 9 bases are a match to TRBD1. Per germline, CDR1 SGHAT and CDR2 FQNNGV. This CDR3 has 15 residues. V lost 4 bases, J lost 3 bases, and 4 bases stayed unmatched. CDR3 nucleotides: TGTGCCAGCAGCTCAACGACAGGGGGCTACAATGAGCAGTTCTTC. Its translation is CASSSTTGGYNEQFF.

This clone was picked up a small number of times. The V gene is TRBV27, the J gene TRBJ2-5; no definite D call. Trimming cost V 2 bases and J 4 bases, with 11 bases left between them. In germline, CDR1 is MNHEY, CDR2 SMNVEV (reference sequence). The CDR3 length is 14 residues. The CDR3 region has the DNA TGTGCCAGCAGTTTAAAATTGGGGTTAGAGACCCAGTACTTC. Its protein product is CASSLKLGLETQYF.